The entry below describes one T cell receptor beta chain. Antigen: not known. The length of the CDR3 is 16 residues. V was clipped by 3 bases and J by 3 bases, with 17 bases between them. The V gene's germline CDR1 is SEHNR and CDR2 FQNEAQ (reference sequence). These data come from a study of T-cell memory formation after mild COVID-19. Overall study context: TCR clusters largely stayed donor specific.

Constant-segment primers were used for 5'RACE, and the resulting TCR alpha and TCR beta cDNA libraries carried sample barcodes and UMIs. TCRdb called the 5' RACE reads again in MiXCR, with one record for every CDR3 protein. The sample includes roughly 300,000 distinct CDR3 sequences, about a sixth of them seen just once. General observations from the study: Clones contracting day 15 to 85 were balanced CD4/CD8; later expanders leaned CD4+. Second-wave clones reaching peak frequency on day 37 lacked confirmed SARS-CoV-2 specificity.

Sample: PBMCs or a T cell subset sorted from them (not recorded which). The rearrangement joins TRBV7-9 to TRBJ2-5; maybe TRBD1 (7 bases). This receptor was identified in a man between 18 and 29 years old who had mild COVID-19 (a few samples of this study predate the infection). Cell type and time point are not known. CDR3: CASSFGGGDREETQYF. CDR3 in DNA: TGTGCCAGCAGCTTTGGCGGCGGGGACAGAGAAGAGACCCAGTACTTC.